These 11 T cell receptor beta chains came from one sample sequenced in a study of control samples from healthy donors and cancer patients. Assay: immunoSEQ multiplex PCR; the TCRdb copy retains only in-frame clones and omits some. The sample lists over 45,000 clones, roughly 87% occurring once. The sequenced sample was PBMCs. Source of these receptors: a man aged 35-49 years with colorectal cancer.

The chain has TRBV3-1 (or the pseudogene TRBV3-2) and TRBJ1-2; perhaps TRBD1 as D (5 bases). Germline loops: CDR1 LGHDT, CDR2 YNNKEL (reference sequence). The CDR3 length is 13 residues. The V end lost 1 base, the J end lost 8 bases, and 11 bases lay between the germline ends. DNA of the CDR3: TGTGCCAGCAGCCAAGGGTGGAGGGACGGCTACACCTTC. Protein product: CASSQGWRDGYTF.

This rearrangement joins TRBV6-1 to TRBJ1-1; no definite D call. The germline V gene encodes CDR1 MNHNS and CDR2 SASEGT. The V gene lost 4 bases and the J gene lost 3 bases, with 21 bases spanning the gap. The CDR3 is made up of 17 amino acids. For the CDR3, the DNA is TGTGCCAGCAGTGTTCTTTTTACAGAAGGCTACCACACTGAAGCTTTCTTT. Translating it yields CASSVLFTEGYHTEAFF.

The CDR3 DNA follows: TGTGCCAGCAGGGTGCTAGCGGAAAGCTACGAGCAGTACTTC. This translates into CASRVLAESYEQYF. The chain combines TRBV6-5 with TRBJ2-7; 7 positions agree with TRBD2. There are 14 residues in the CDR3. V gave up 6 bases and J gave up 3 bases; unmatched junction bases: 8. The germline V gene encodes CDR1 MNHEY and CDR2 SVGAGI.

CDR3 region: CASSLWGAGVGSPLHF. CDR3 sequence (DNA): TGTGCCAGCAGCTTGTGGGGCGCGGGGGTGGGGTCACCCCTCCACTTT. The V gene is TRBV5-4, the J gene TRBJ1-6; TRBD1 is a possible D gene (5 bases). Germline loops: CDR1 SGHNT, CDR2 YYREEE (reference sequence). This CDR3 has 16 amino acids. With 1 base removed from V and 10 bases from J, the gap between germline ends came to 18 bases.

The rearrangement uses TRBV9 and TRBJ1-1; D not certain. The CDR3 runs 13 residues. CDR1 SGDLS and CDR2 YYNGEE come from the germline V gene. The V gene lost 3 bases and the J gene lost 2 bases, with 8 bases spanning the gap. The CDR3 loop reads CASSAVGNTEAFF. CDR3 nucleotides: TGTGCCAGCAGCGCCGTCGGCAACACTGAAGCTTTCTTT.

This sequence joins TRBV6-2 or TRBV6-3 and TRBJ1-2; the D gene is possibly TRBD1 (5 bases). Between the trimmed V and J ends, which lost 2 bases and 4 bases, there was a span of 14 bases. Per germline, CDR1 MNHEY and CDR2 SVGEGT. The CDR3 totals 15 residues. The CDR3 sequence: CASSYDSPPFYGYTF. CDR3 bases: TGTGCCAGCAGTTACGACAGTCCACCTTTCTATGGCTACACCTTC.

This chain uses TRBV14 with TRBJ1-2; D gene unclear. The germline V and J ends were trimmed by 4 bases and 1 base, with 13 bases remaining between them. The CDR3 contains 15 residues. Germline CDR1 reads SGHDN; CDR2 reads FVKESK. Here the CDR3 DNA reads TGTGCCAGCAGCCCGAAGATGGAATTTAACTATGGCTACACCTTC. As protein: CASSPKMEFNYGYTF.

The chain links TRBV5-1 to TRBJ2-3; D may correspond to TRBD1 or TRBD2 (5 bases each). This CDR3 comprises 15 residues. V was cut by 3 bases and J by 6 bases, with 17 bases left in between. Germline V gene sequence: CDR1 SGHRS, CDR2 YFSETQ. The CDR3 region is CASSWGDPGRDTQYF. The DNA for the CDR3 is TGCGCCAGCAGCTGGGGAGATCCGGGGCGGGATACGCAGTATTTT.

The table lists this clone with a count of one. This chain joins TRBV15 and TRBJ2-5; D not certain. V lost 5 bases and J lost 3, with 13 bases in between. Germline values: CDR1 LNHNV, CDR2 YYDKDF (reference sequence). The CDR3 sequence is 14 residues long. The CDR3 spells CATSPRTGEETQYF. CDR3 sequence (DNA): TGTGCCACCAGCCCCAGAACCGGAGAAGAGACCCAGTACTTC.

A single count supports this clone. This chain joins TRBV12-3 or TRBV12-4 and TRBJ1-1, with unresolved D. This CDR3 is 11 amino acids long. V shed 3 bases and J shed 5 bases, with 4 bases lying between them. Here the CDR3 reads CASSLMTEAFF. DNA for the CDR3: TGTGCCAGCAGTTTGATGACTGAAGCTTTCTTT.

With regard to this clone: Other DNA sequences in this sample translate to the same CDR3. This rearrangement joins TRBV14 to TRBJ1-5; TRBD1 matches at 8 bases. V shed 2 bases, J shed 5 bases, and the junction held 8 bases outside the gene matches. CDR3 length equals 16 residues. Germline CDR1 is SGHDN and CDR2 is FVKESK. This CDR3 is CASSQKDRVSYQPQHF. Written as DNA, the CDR3 is TGTGCCAGCAGCCAAAAGGACAGGGTATCTTATCAGCCCCAGCATTTT. Full variable domain (outside the CDR3, taken from reference TRBV14 and TRBJ1-5): EAGVTQFPSHSVIEKGQTVTLRCDPISGHDNLYWYRRVMGKEIKFLLHFVKESKQDESGMPNNRFLAERTGGTYSTLKVQPAELEDSGVYFCASSQKDRVSYQPQHFGDGTRLSIL.